A single sample is the source of the 22 T cell receptor beta chains below, sequenced in a study of cytomegalovirus exposure and HLA in healthy donors. PCR used 60 Vbeta primers and 13 Jbeta primers. The table came from immunoSEQ multiplex PCR; TCRdb's copy has only in-frame clones and leaves some out. The table records 200,000 to 250,000 clones, approximately 90% of them present only once. The sequenced sample consisted of PBMCs. All receptors derive from a woman under 30 in good health and CMV-seronegative.

This sequence joins TRBV6-1 and TRBJ2-7; no definite D call. Per germline, CDR1 MNHNS and CDR2 SASEGT. The length of the CDR3 is 12 residues. V was clipped by 6 bases and J by 2 bases, with 8 bases between them. CDR3 nucleotides: TGTGCCAGCAGAGACACGACCTACGAGCAGTACTTC. This sequence encodes CASRDTTYEQYF.

The CDR3 DNA is TGTGCCAGCAGCTTAGCCCTAGTGGAGACCCAGTACTTC. This encodes CASSLALVETQYF. V is TRBV7-6 and J is TRBJ2-5; no definite D call. Germline assignment: CDR1 SGHVS and CDR2 FNYEAQ. V was clipped by 0 bases and J by 5 bases, with 7 bases between them. The CDR3 is 13 amino acids.

The J gene is TRBJ2-6, the V gene TRBV9; 7 bases align to TRBD1. Per germline, CDR1 SGDLS and CDR2 YYNGEE. The CDR3 loop spans 17 amino acids. Losses at the gene ends were 3 bases for V and 4 bases for J; bases not matched to a gene: 10. This CDR3 is CASSELGQARGANVLTF. For the CDR3, the DNA is TGTGCCAGCAGCGAACTCGGACAGGCGCGAGGGGCCAACGTCCTGACTTTC.

The chain has TRBV6-5 and TRBJ2-5; 9 bases are a match to TRBD1. This CDR3 is built from 16 residues. J gave up 0 bases and V 0 bases, and 2 bases lay outside the gene matches. Germline V gives CDR1 MNHEY, CDR2 SVGAGI. The CDR3 sequence is CASSYSQGAHQETQYF. DNA for the CDR3: TGTGCCAGCAGTTACTCACAGGGGGCCCACCAAGAGACCCAGTACTTC.

The V gene is TRBV6-6, the J gene TRBJ2-7; 8 nucleotides agree with TRBD1. The germline V gene encodes CDR1 MNHNY and CDR2 SVGAGI (reference sequence). The ends lost 5 bases at V and 2 bases at J; junction bases unmatched: 8. This CDR3 contains 15 residues. The CDR3: CASSPDRGPTYEQYF. The CDR3 DNA reads TGTGCCAGCAGTCCAGACAGGGGACCGACCTACGAGCAGTACTTC.

This clone was observed once. The genes are TRBV7-9 and TRBJ2-1; 11 bases align to TRBD2. Germline V lookup: CDR1 SEHNR, CDR2 FQNEAQ (reference sequence). Germline trimming cut 7 bases from V and 2 bases from J; bases unmatched to any gene: 7. There are 16 residues in the CDR3. The CDR3 sequence: CASNSVAGGAYNEQFF. In nucleotides, the CDR3 is TGTGCCAGCAATTCGGTAGCGGGAGGGGCCTACAATGAGCAGTTCTTC.

The chain is built from TRBV4-1 and TRBJ1-2, with D unclear. This CDR3 region has 13 residues. The germline CDR1 and CDR2 sequences are MGHRA and YSYEKL. Trimming took 4 bases from V and 7 from J, leaving 13 bases between them. Written as DNA, the CDR3 is TGCGCCAGCAGCCCTGGTTGGGCGCCTGGCTACACCTTC. Its protein product is CASSPGWAPGYTF.

The V gene is TRBV7-2, the J gene TRBJ2-3; D gene ambiguous. V shed 6 bases and J shed 0 bases, with 13 bases lying between them. CDR1 SGHTA and CDR2 FQGNSA come from the germline V gene. The length of the CDR3 is 15 residues. CDR3 sequence (DNA): TGTGCCAGCAGGGGTCGAGGAATAAGCACAGATACGCAGTATTTT. Protein: CASRGRGISTDTQYF.

This clone has only a few counts. A junction boundary mismatches the germline segment, possibly from a read error. The rearrangement joins TRBV4-1 to TRBJ2-3; 8 bases map to TRBD2. Germline V gene data show CDR1 as MGHRA and CDR2 as YSYEKL. This CDR3 is 15 amino acids long. CDR3 sequence reads: CASSHGREGVDTQYF. In DNA form, the CDR3 reads TGTGCCAGCAGCCATGGCCGGGAGGGCGTAGATACGCAGTATTTT.

The chain carries TRBV2 and TRBJ2-5; D possibly corresponds to TRBD2 (6 bases). CDR3 length equals 15 residues. CDR1 and CDR2 from the germline V gene are SNHLY and FYNNEI. Trimming left V 2 bases short and J 11 bases short, with 21 bases between. CDR3 nucleotide sequence: TGTGCCAGCAGTGAAACCGGGACCTCCACTCGGGAGCAGTACTTC. Encoded protein: CASSETGTSTREQYF. Combining the CDR3 with reference TRBV2 and TRBJ2-5 gives the whole variable domain EPEVTQTPSHQVTQMGQEVILRCVPISNHLYFYWYRQILGQKVEFLVSFYNNEISEKSEIFDDQFSVERPDGSNFTLKIRSTKLEDSAMYFCASSETGTSTREQYFGPGTRLLVL.

The chain is built from TRBV15 and TRBJ2-3, with a tentative D call TRBD1 (6 bases). The V gene lost 3 bases and the J gene lost 2 bases, with 9 bases spanning the gap. There are 14 residues in the CDR3. Germline CDR1 reads LNHNV; CDR2 reads YYDKDF (reference sequence). For the CDR3, the DNA is TGTGCCACCAGCAGCCGGGACATCACAGATACGCAGTATTTT. Its protein product is CATSSRDITDTQYF.

This chain links TRBV18 with TRBJ2-7, with 7 bases matching TRBD1. The J segment lost 2 bases and the V segment lost 4 bases, leaving 8 bases of the junction unmatched. There are 15 residues in the CDR3. From germline, CDR1 is KGHSH and CDR2 LQKENI. In DNA, the CDR3 is TGTGCCAGCTCACGTTTCACAGGGGATACCTACGAGCAGTACTTC. Translating gives CASSRFTGDTYEQYF.

The chain joins TRBV20-1 to TRBJ2-3; D call uncertain. With 6 bases removed from V and 6 bases from J, the gap between germline ends came to 10 bases. This CDR3 has 11 amino acids. Per the germline V gene, CDR1 is DFQATT and CDR2 is SNEGSKA (reference sequence). The CDR3 nucleotides read TGCAGTGCCAACCCGCGGGATACGCAGTATTTT. Translation: CSANPRDTQYF.

CDR3: CASSVAAGAYNEQFF. Here the CDR3 DNA reads TGTGCCAGCAGCGTAGCGGCGGGAGCTTACAATGAGCAGTTCTTC. The chain uses TRBV9 and TRBJ2-1; the match to TRBD2 covers 7 bases. In germline, CDR1 is SGDLS, CDR2 YYNGEE. The CDR3 extends over 15 amino acids. V lost 0 bases to trimming and J lost 4 bases; unmatched junction nucleotides: 4.

This chain joins TRBV7-3 and TRBJ1-6, with 7 bases fitting TRBD1. The junction had 4 bases not matched to a gene; V was cut back by 4 bases and J by 7 bases. Germline V gene sequence: CDR1 SGHTA, CDR2 FQGTGA. The CDR3 spans 14 residues. The CDR3 region has the DNA TGTGCCAGCAGCTGGGGGACAGCGAATTCACCCCTCCACTTT. It encodes CASSWGTANSPLHF.

J is TRBJ1-4 and V is TRBV5-1, with D uncertain. The germline V gene has CDR1 SGHRS and CDR2 YFSETQ. V was shortened by 2 bases and J by 5 bases, with 7 bases between the two germline ends. The CDR3 consists of 13 residues. The CDR3 DNA is TGCGCCAGCAGCTTCCGGGGAAATGAAAAACTGTTTTTT. Translation gives CASSFRGNEKLFF.

V usage is TRBV5-1 and J usage is TRBJ2-3; TRBD1 agrees at 11 bases. The J segment lost 5 bases and the V segment lost 0 bases, leaving 5 bases of the junction unmatched. The CDR3 is made up of 16 amino acids. Germline V CDR1 and CDR2: SGHRS, YFSETQ. This CDR3 reads CASSLGGQGAGDTQYF. For the CDR3, the DNA is TGCGCCAGCAGCTTGGGTGGACAGGGGGCCGGAGATACGCAGTATTTT. The full variable domain, with the rest looked up from reference TRBV5-1 and TRBJ2-3, is KAGVTQTPRYLIKTRGQQVTLSCSPISGHRSVSWYQQTPGQGLQFLFEYFSETQRNKGNFPGRFSGRQFSNSRSEMNVSTLELGDSALYLCASSLGGQGAGDTQYFGPGTRLTVL.

J is TRBJ1-5 and V is TRBV5-6; TRBD1 might be the D (6 bases). CDR3 length equals 18 residues. Trimming cost V 1 base and J 0 bases, with 17 bases left between them. Germline assignment: CDR1 SGHDT and CDR2 YYEEEE. Here the CDR3 reads CASSLTGKLFYSNQPQHF. The CDR3 DNA sequence: TGTGCCAGCAGCTTGACAGGGAAACTATTTTATAGCAATCAGCCCCAGCATTTT.

This chain connects TRBV2 to TRBJ1-2, with D tentatively TRBD1 (5 bases). The V gene lost 3 bases and the J gene lost 4 bases, with 15 bases spanning the gap. The CDR3 consists of 15 residues. Germline V gives CDR1 SNHLY, CDR2 FYNNEI. CDR3 residues: CASSDRAGGGYGYTF. The CDR3 nucleotides are TGTGCCAGCAGTGACAGGGCGGGGGGAGGCTATGGCTACACCTTC.

The genes are TRBV6-5 and TRBJ1-3; tentative D call: TRBD1 (6 bases). Germline CDR1 and CDR2: MNHEY and SVGAGI. CDR3 length equals 14 residues. Trimming took 2 bases from V and 4 from J, leaving 9 bases between them. The CDR3 reads CASSYARGGNTIYF. As DNA, the CDR3 is TGTGCCAGCAGTTACGCCAGGGGAGGAAACACCATATATTTT.

The chain joins TRBV11-3 to TRBJ2-3, with 7 bases aligning to TRBD2. The J segment lost 0 bases and the V segment lost 5 bases, leaving 8 bases of the junction unmatched. The CDR3 loop spans 16 amino acids. The V gene's germline CDR1 is SGHNT and CDR2 YENEEA. The CDR3 sequence is CASSLGVGLSTDTQYF. The CDR3 coding sequence is TGTGCCAGCAGCCTAGGGGTGGGACTAAGCACAGATACGCAGTATTTT.

The chain carries TRBV4-1 and TRBJ2-7, with 12 nucleotides matching TRBD1. CDR1 and CDR2 (germline): MGHRA, YSYEKL. This CDR3 region has 16 residues. Losses at the gene ends were 3 bases for V and 5 bases for J; bases not matched to a gene: 8. The CDR3 nucleotides read TGCGCCAGCAGCCAGCGCCAGGGACAGGGGGCAAACGAGCAGTACTTC. This sequence encodes CASSQRQGQGANEQYF.